These 14 T cell receptor beta chains were sequenced from one sample in a study of T cells in localized non-small cell lung cancer. Here immunoSEQ multiplex PCR was the method, and the copy in TCRdb shows in-frame clones only, minus some. The sample lists about 20,000 clones; roughly four fifths were seen once. Source: peripheral blood, taken before any cancer treatment. Receptor source: a man aged 40-75 years with stage I lung adenocarcinoma.

The chain links TRBV29-1 to TRBJ2-7; 7 bases line up with TRBD1. With 5 bases clipped from V and 6 bases from J, the junction kept 10 bases outside the gene matches. Germline CDR1 reads SQVTM; CDR2 reads ANQGSEA. The CDR3 consists of 13 residues. CDR3 DNA sequence: TGCAGCGTTCGCTCGACAGGGAAGGGCGAGCAGTACTTC. Its translation: CSVRSTGKGEQYF.

The J gene is TRBJ1-2, the V gene TRBV7-9; the D gene is possibly TRBD1 (6 bases). The V gene lost 2 bases and the J gene lost 8 bases, with 12 bases spanning the gap. Germline assignment: CDR1 SEHNR and CDR2 FQNEAQ (reference sequence). This CDR3 spans 13 amino acids. The CDR3 here is CASSLTTGTGYTF. In nucleotides, the CDR3 is TGTGCCAGCAGCTTAACGACGGGGACAGGCTACACCTTC.

The chain employs TRBV27 and TRBJ2-5, with D tentatively TRBD1 or TRBD2 (5 bases each). Per the germline V gene, CDR1 is MNHEY and CDR2 is SMNVEV (reference sequence). The V end lost 4 bases, the J end lost 2 bases, and 17 bases lay between the germline ends. The CDR3 is 16 residues long. CDR3: CASSSGALRFQETQYF. The CDR3 DNA sequence: TGTGCCAGCAGTTCCGGGGCCCTACGCTTTCAAGAGACCCAGTACTTC.

V gene TRBV4-1 combines with J gene TRBJ2-1; D tentatively reads TRBD1 or TRBD2 (7 bases each). V was shortened by 0 bases and J by 10 bases, with 13 bases between the two germline ends. This CDR3 has 14 amino acids. CDR1 and CDR2 from the germline V gene are MGHRA and YSYEKL. The CDR3 is CASSQEGGGSEQFF. Written as DNA, the CDR3 is TGCGCCAGCAGCCAAGAAGGGGGCGGGAGCGAGCAGTTCTTC.

In its sample, this clone was seen once. The rearrangement uses TRBV7-9 and TRBJ2-7, with D maybe TRBD2 (6 bases). Germline assignment: CDR1 SEHNR and CDR2 FQNEAQ (reference sequence). Trimming took off 5 bases at V and 5 bases at J, with 22 bases between the two ends. This CDR3 region has 16 residues. Here the CDR3 DNA reads TGTGCCAGCAGCCTCCTGCCGGGGGTCTCGCGGAACGAGCAGTACTTC. It encodes CASSLLPGVSRNEQYF.

CDR3 amino acids: CASSLGQIETQYF. CDR3 DNA sequence: TGCGCCAGCAGCTTGGGTCAGATAGAGACCCAGTACTTC. This rearrangement joins TRBV5-1 to TRBJ2-5, with unresolved D. The CDR3 runs 13 residues. The germline V gene encodes CDR1 SGHRS and CDR2 YFSETQ. Trimming stripped 0 bases from V and 4 bases from J, with 7 bases between.

This clone was seen just once. The rearrangement joins TRBV19 to TRBJ2-5; tentative D call: TRBD1 (5 bases). Trimming cost V 2 bases and J 1 base, with 14 bases left between them. CDR3 length: 16 amino acids. The germline gives CDR1 LNHDA, CDR2 SQIVND (reference sequence). CDR3 amino acids: CASSISAQGPQETQYF. The CDR3 DNA reads TGTGCCAGTAGTATATCGGCGCAGGGCCCCCAAGAGACCCAGTACTTC.

This clone occurred once. The CDR3 DNA reads TGTGCCATCAGTGAGTGGGCAGGGGGGGTCTACGAGCAGTACTTC. It codes for CAISEWAGGVYEQYF. The V gene is TRBV10-3, the J gene TRBJ2-7; D assignment may be TRBD1 or TRBD2 (7 bases each). V was pared by 1 base and J by 3 bases, with 13 bases between. The CDR3 has 15 residues. CDR1 and CDR2 from the germline V gene are ENHRY and SYGVKD.

This clone has more than one count but fewer than ten. The V gene is TRBV4-1, the J gene TRBJ1-1; D is perhaps TRBD1 (5 bases). CDR3 length: 15 amino acids. The V end was cut by 0 bases, the J end by 4 bases, with 12 bases between. Germline-derived CDR1 and CDR2 are MGHRA and YSYEKL. The chain's CDR3 is CASSQERGSSTEAFF. The CDR3 nucleotides read TGCGCCAGCAGCCAAGAGAGGGGCTCTAGCACTGAAGCTTTCTTT.

V gene TRBV10-1 combines with J gene TRBJ1-1; tentative D call: TRBD1 (6 bases). CDR1 and CDR2 from the germline V gene are WNHNN and SYGVQD (reference sequence). V dropped 5 bases and J dropped 5 bases, with 12 bases sitting between them. This CDR3 has 13 amino acids. CDR3 region: CASSSGVWTEAFF. CDR3 in DNA: TGCGCCAGCAGTTCAGGGGTGTGGACTGAAGCTTTCTTT.

The chain carries TRBV25-1 and TRBJ2-1, with TRBD2 matching 8 bases. J gave up 7 bases and V 1 base, and 9 bases lay outside the gene matches. This CDR3 is built from 16 residues. The germline V gene encodes CDR1 MGHDK and CDR2 SYGVNS. The chain's CDR3 is CASSESLPGGPNEQFF. The DNA of the CDR3 is TGTGCCAGCAGTGAATCTTTGCCGGGAGGGCCAAATGAGCAGTTCTTC. Filled out from reference TRBV25-1 and TRBJ2-1, the complete variable domain reads EADIYQTPRYLVIGTGKKITLECSQTMGHDKMYWYQQDPGMELHLIHYSYGVNSTEKGDLSSESTVSRIRTEHFPLTLESARPSHTSQYLCASSESLPGGPNEQFFGPGTRLTVL.

The CDR3 region has the DNA TGCGCCAGCAGCGGGGGGACAGGGGGCCTCTACGAGCAGTACTTC. This gives the protein CASSGGTGGLYEQYF. The chain has TRBV5-1 and TRBJ2-7, with TRBD1 identical over 12 bases. The V and J ends lost 4 bases and 3 bases, in that order; junction bases with no gene match: 5. The CDR3 consists of 15 residues. Germline V CDR1 and CDR2: SGHRS, YFSETQ.

This clone was observed a single time. The chain uses TRBV19 and TRBJ2-7; 9 bases align to TRBD2. Germline-derived CDR1 and CDR2 are LNHDA and SQIVND (reference sequence). CDR3 length: 14 residues. J was trimmed by 2 bases and V by 3 bases; bases with no gene match: 2. In DNA form, the CDR3 reads TGTGCCAGTAGTATGGGACTAGCCGCCTACGAGCAGTACTTC. As protein: CASSMGLAAYEQYF.

The rearrangement links TRBV28 to TRBJ2-5, with TRBD1 matching over 7 bases. The CDR3 extends over 13 amino acids. The V gene end was trimmed by 6 bases and the J gene end by 3 bases; junction bases not matched to a gene: 4. Germline assignment: CDR1 MDHEN and CDR2 SYDVKM. The CDR3 DNA sequence: TGTGCCAGCAGCCTTACAGGGGAAGAGACCCAGTACTTC. This translates into CASSLTGEETQYF.